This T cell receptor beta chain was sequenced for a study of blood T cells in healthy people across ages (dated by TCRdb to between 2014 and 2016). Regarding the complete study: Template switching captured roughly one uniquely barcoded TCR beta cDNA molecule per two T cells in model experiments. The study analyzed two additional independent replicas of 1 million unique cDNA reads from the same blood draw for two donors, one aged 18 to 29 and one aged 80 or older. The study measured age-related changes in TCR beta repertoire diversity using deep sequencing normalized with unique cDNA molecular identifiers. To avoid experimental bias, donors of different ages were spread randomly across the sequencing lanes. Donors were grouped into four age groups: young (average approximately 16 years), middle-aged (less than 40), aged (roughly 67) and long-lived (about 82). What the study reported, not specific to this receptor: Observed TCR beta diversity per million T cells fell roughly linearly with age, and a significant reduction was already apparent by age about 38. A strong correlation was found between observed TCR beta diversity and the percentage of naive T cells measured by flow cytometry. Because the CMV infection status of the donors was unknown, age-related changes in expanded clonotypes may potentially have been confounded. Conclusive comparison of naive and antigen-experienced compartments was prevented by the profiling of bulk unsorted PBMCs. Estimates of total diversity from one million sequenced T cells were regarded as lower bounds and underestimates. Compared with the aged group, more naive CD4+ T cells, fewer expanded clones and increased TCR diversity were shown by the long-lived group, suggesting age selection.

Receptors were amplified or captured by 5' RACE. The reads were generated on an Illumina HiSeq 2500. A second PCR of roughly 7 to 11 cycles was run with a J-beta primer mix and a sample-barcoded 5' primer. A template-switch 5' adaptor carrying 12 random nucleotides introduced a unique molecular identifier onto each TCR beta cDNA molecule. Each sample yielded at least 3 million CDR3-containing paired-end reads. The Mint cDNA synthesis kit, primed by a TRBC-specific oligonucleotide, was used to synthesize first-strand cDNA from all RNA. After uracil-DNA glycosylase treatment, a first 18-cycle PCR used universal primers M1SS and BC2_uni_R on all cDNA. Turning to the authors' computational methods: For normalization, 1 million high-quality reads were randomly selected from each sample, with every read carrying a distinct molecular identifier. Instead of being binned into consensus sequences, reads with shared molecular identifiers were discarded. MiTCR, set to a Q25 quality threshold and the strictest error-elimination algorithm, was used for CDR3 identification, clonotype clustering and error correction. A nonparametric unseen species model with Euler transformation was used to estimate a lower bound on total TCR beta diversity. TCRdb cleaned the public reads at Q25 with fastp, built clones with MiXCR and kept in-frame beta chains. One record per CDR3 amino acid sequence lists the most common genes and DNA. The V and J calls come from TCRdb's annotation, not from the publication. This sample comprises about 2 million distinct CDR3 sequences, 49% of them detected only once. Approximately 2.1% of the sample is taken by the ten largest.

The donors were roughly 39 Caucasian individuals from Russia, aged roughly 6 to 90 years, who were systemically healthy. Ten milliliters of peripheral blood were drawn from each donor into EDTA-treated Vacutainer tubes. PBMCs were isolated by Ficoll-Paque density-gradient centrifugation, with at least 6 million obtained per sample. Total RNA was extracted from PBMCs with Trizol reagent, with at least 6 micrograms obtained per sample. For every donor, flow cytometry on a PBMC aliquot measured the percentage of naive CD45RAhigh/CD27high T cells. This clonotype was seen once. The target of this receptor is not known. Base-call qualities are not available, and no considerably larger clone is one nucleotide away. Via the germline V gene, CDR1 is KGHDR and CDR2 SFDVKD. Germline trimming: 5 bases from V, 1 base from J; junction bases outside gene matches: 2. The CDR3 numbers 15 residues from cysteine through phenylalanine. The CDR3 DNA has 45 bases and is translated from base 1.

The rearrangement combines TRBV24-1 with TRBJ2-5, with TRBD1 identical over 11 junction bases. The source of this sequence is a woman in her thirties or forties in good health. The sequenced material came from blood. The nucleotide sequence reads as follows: TGTGCCACCAGTGGGGGACAGGGGGTCCAAGAGACCCAGTACTTC. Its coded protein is CATSGGQGVQETQYF.